The 24 T cell receptor beta chains given below trace back to one sample, sequenced in a study of T cells after yellow fever vaccination. TCRdb passed the 5' RACE reads through MiXCR, listing each CDR3 protein once. The sample has approximately 450,000 distinct CDR3 sequences; around 20% are singletons. This material consisted of PBMCs, taken before the yellow fever booster vaccination. Source of these receptors: a man in his late teens or twenties who received the YFV17D yellow fever vaccine.

This clonotype occurred a few times. The chain carries TRBV7-8 and TRBJ1-2; D is perhaps TRBD1 (5 bases). Germline CDR1 is SGHVS and CDR2 is FQNEAQ. The CDR3 spans 14 residues. Between the trimmed V and J ends, which lost 5 bases and 6 bases, there was a span of 16 bases. The CDR3 region is CASSPRGTGNGYTF. In nucleotides, the CDR3 is TGTGCCAGCAGCCCCCGGGGGACGGGGAATGGCTACACCTTC.

As concerns this clonotype: Because the CDR3's place on the DNA is in doubt, the DNA is left out and the CDR3 is given as listed by TCRdb. J is TRBJ2-3 and V is TRBV6-6; the table gives TRBD2 as D, unverified against the DNA. Termini included, the CDR3 measures 22 amino acids. CDR1 and CDR2 (germline): MNHNY, SVGAGI (reference sequence). CDR3: CATSRTSVPAVGPRVAADTQYF.

The chain carries TRBV2 and TRBJ2-7, with D perhaps TRBD2 (5 bases). The CDR3 is 12 amino acids. Trimming pared 4 bases from V and 4 bases from J, leaving 8 bases between. Germline values: CDR1 SNHLY, CDR2 FYNNEI. The CDR3 nucleotides are TGTGCCAGCAGTGTTGAGGGTTACGAGCAGTACGTC. Its translation is CASSVEGYEQYV.

The genes are TRBV11-2 and TRBJ2-7; TRBD2 agrees at 10 bases. The germline CDR1 and CDR2 sequences are SGHAT and FQNNGV. Trimming took 0 bases from V and 4 from J; bases not matched to a gene: 3. This CDR3 contains 15 residues. CDR3 sequence (DNA): TGTGCCAGCAGCTTAGAAACTAGCGGGGCTTACGAGCAGTACTTC. Translated, it gives CASSLETSGAYEQYF. Full variable domain (missing parts from reference TRBV11-2 and TRBJ2-7): EAGVAQSPRYKIIEKRQSVAFWCNPISGHATLYWYQQILGQGPKLLIQFQNNGVVDDSQLPKDRFSAERLKGVDSTLKIQPAKLEDSAVYLCASSLETSGAYEQYFGPGTRLTVT.

The rearrangement uses TRBV5-4 and TRBJ1-1; 7 positions agree with TRBD1. This CDR3 has 14 residues. CDR1 is SGHNT and CDR2 is YYREEE in the germline V gene (reference sequence). V trimming: 6 bases; J trimming: 8 bases; junction bases outside the gene matches: 13. The CDR3 region is CASIPRQGGQEAFF. CDR3 DNA: TGTGCCAGCATCCCGAGACAGGGAGGCCAGGAAGCTTTCTTT. Full variable domain (remainder filled in from reference TRBV5-4 and TRBJ1-1): ETGVTQSPTHLIKTRGQQVTLRCSSQSGHNTVSWYQQALGQGPQFIFQYYREEENGRGNFPPRFSGLQFPNYSSELNVNALELDDSALYLCASIPRQGGQEAFFGQGTRLTVV.

In its sample, this clonotype was seen once. This chain connects TRBV12-3 or TRBV12-4 to TRBJ1-3, with D possibly matching TRBD1 (5 bases). Trimming pared 2 bases from V and 0 bases from J, leaving 8 bases between. CDR3 length: 15 amino acids. CDR3 nucleotides: TGTGCCAGCAGTTTACCAGGGCCCTCTGGAAACACCATATATTTT. Amino acids: CASSLPGPSGNTIYF.

This clonotype was observed a handful of times. This chain uses TRBV7-2 with TRBJ2-1; the match to TRBD2 covers 12 bases. The CDR3 has 16 amino acids. Germline V lookup: CDR1 SGHTA, CDR2 FQGNSA. Losses at the gene ends were 2 bases for V and 4 bases for J; bases not matched to a gene: 3. Here the CDR3 reads CASSLLAGGIYNEQFF. The CDR3 DNA is TGTGCCAGCAGCTTACTAGCGGGGGGGATTTACAATGAGCAGTTCTTC.

This clonotype was counted only a few times. V is TRBV11-3 and J is TRBJ2-1; possibly TRBD1 for D (6 bases). Germline lookup yields CDR1 SGHNT and CDR2 YENEEA. V lost 0 bases and J 4 bases, leaving 7 bases between the germline ends. The CDR3 length is 14 residues. The CDR3 nucleotides read TGTGCCAGCAGCTTAGAGGGGGCTTACAATGAGCAGTTCTTC. Translation: CASSLEGAYNEQFF. The full variable domain, its missing parts supplied by reference TRBV11-3 and TRBJ2-1, is EAGVVQSPRYKIIEKKQPVAFWCNPISGHNTLYWYLQNLGQGPELLIRYENEEAVDDSQLPKDRFSAERLKGVDSTLKIQPAELGDSAVYLCASSLEGAYNEQFFGPGTRLTVL.

In its sample, this clonotype was seen a few times. V usage is TRBV27 and J usage is TRBJ2-4; either TRBD1 or TRBD2 may supply D (7 bases each). Germline V gene data show CDR1 as MNHEY and CDR2 as SMNVEV (reference sequence). This CDR3 contains 16 residues. V lost 3 bases and J 8 bases, leaving 20 bases between the germline ends. CDR3 residues: CASSFRSQGGIDIQYF. In nucleotides, the CDR3 is TGTGCCAGCAGTTTTAGGAGCCAGGGGGGGATAGACATTCAGTACTTC.

This clonotype was picked up one time. The chain uses TRBV9 and TRBJ1-2, with D unresolved. Trimming cost V 4 bases and J 3 bases, with 10 bases left between them. The CDR3 sequence is 13 residues long. Germline lookup yields CDR1 SGDLS and CDR2 YYNGEE. CDR3 loop: CASSPAQYYGYTF. The CDR3 DNA sequence: TGTGCCAGCAGCCCAGCGCAGTACTATGGCTACACCTTC.

The J gene is TRBJ2-5, the V gene TRBV7-2; a possible D gene is TRBD2 (7 bases). Trimming shortened V by 6 bases and J by 5 bases, and 16 bases separated the two germline ends. The CDR3 is 14 residues long. Germline-derived CDR1 and CDR2 are SGHTA and FQGNSA. This CDR3 reads CASSPGGALETQYF. CDR3 bases: TGTGCCAGCAGTCCTGGGGGGGCCCTGGAGACCCAGTACTTC.

The V and J genes are TRBV5-1 and TRBJ2-5; tentatively, D is TRBD1 or TRBD2 (6 bases each). This CDR3 contains 15 residues. Germline CDR1 reads SGHRS; CDR2 reads YFSETQ. Trimming cost V 0 bases and J 4 bases, with 13 bases left between them. The CDR3 reads CASSLGRGDVETQYF. The CDR3 DNA follows: TGCGCCAGCAGCTTGGGTAGGGGGGACGTAGAGACCCAGTACTTC.

This sequence joins TRBV12-3 or TRBV12-4 and TRBJ1-1; TRBD1 matches 8 bases. This CDR3 has 15 residues. V lost 6 bases, J lost 7 bases, and 13 bases stayed unmatched. The chain's CDR3 is CASSDRGRSGGEAFF. CDR3 DNA: TGTGCCAGCAGCGACAGGGGAAGGTCCGGGGGTGAAGCTTTCTTT.

The chain joins TRBV19 to TRBJ1-4; possible D gene TRBD1, 5 bases. The CDR3 covers 11 residues. Germline lookup yields CDR1 LNHDA and CDR2 SQIVND (reference sequence). The V gene lost 7 bases and the J gene lost 13 bases, with 13 bases spanning the gap. CDR3 bases: TGTGCCAGTAAGGAGGGGCGAAGACTGTTTTTT. Protein product: CASKEGRRLFF.

The chain has TRBV18 and TRBJ2-7, with 8 bases matching TRBD1. V lost 6 bases, J lost 4 bases, and 8 bases stayed unmatched. Germline assignment: CDR1 KGHSH and CDR2 LQKENI. The CDR3 is 14 amino acids. The DNA for the CDR3 is TGTGCCAGCTCCAGGACAGGGCGGCGATACGAGCAGTACGTC. This gives the protein CASSRTGRRYEQYV.

V usage is TRBV6-5 and J usage is TRBJ1-3; D not certain. Trimming took off 2 bases at V and 3 bases at J, with 11 bases between the two ends. CDR3 length: 15 residues. Looked up from germline, CDR1 is MNHEY and CDR2 is SVGAGI. In DNA, the CDR3 is TGTGCCAGCAGTTACGCCGGGGTCCTTGGAAACACCATATATTTT. The encoded protein is CASSYAGVLGNTIYF.

The chain combines TRBV5-1 with TRBJ2-3; possible D gene TRBD2, 6 bases. V shed 5 bases and J shed 2 bases, with 12 bases lying between them. Germline V gene sequence: CDR1 SGHRS, CDR2 YFSETQ. This CDR3 is 14 amino acids long. In DNA form, the CDR3 reads TGCGCCAGCAGAGGCGGGGACCTCACAGATACGCAGTATTTT. Translated: CASRGGDLTDTQYF.

About this clonotype itself: Since no conserved phenylalanine or tryptophan closes the CDR3, a read error is the likely cause. The rearrangement uses TRBV7-9 and TRBJ1-4, with a tentative D call TRBD1 (5 bases). V lost 5 bases and J 7 bases, leaving 20 bases between the germline ends. The CDR3 runs to 16 residues. Per germline, CDR1 SEHNR and CDR2 FQNEAQ (reference sequence). The CDR3: CASSPVVGPGGEKLFC. The CDR3 DNA follows: TGTGCCAGCAGCCCGGTTGTGGGACCGGGGGGTGAAAAACTGTTTTGT.

This clonotype was picked up a small number of times. This chain joins TRBV18 and TRBJ2-7; D gene uncertain. Trimming stripped 3 bases from V and 3 bases from J, with 12 bases between. This CDR3 has 14 amino acids. Per the germline V gene, CDR1 is KGHSH and CDR2 is LQKENI. The CDR3, as DNA: TGTGCCAGCTCACCTTCGAGGCAGGTCTACGAGCAGTACTTC. Protein product: CASSPSRQVYEQYF.

This clonotype was detected many times. This rearrangement joins TRBV7-2 to TRBJ2-5; the D gene could be TRBD1 or TRBD2 (6 bases each). This CDR3 is 14 amino acids long. V lost 1 base and J lost 3, with 9 bases in between. Germline CDR1 SGHTA, CDR2 FQGNSA. The CDR3: CASSLGGAKETQYF. CDR3 bases: TGTGCCAGCAGCTTAGGGGGGGCGAAAGAGACCCAGTACTTC.

This clonotype has more than one count but fewer than ten. As DNA, the CDR3 is TGTGCCACTTCAAGGGGGATATTAGCCAAAAACATTCAGTACTTC. Protein sequence: CATSRGILAKNIQYF. V and J are TRBV19 and TRBJ2-4; D might be TRBD1 (6 bases). Trimming stripped 10 bases from V and 0 bases from J, with 16 bases between. This CDR3 is 15 amino acids long. CDR1 is LNHDA, CDR2 SQIVND, per germline (reference sequence).

This chain joins TRBV7-3 and TRBJ2-1; 10 bases agree with TRBD2. This CDR3 has 15 amino acids. The germline V gene encodes CDR1 SGHTA and CDR2 FQGTGA. With 5 bases clipped from V and 5 bases from J, the junction kept 6 bases outside the gene matches. Here the CDR3 DNA reads TGTGCCAGCAGCCCCCAAGCGGGGGGGCACAATGAGCAGTTCTTC. Protein: CASSPQAGGHNEQFF.

The chain uses TRBV5-1 and TRBJ2-3; tentatively, D is TRBD2 (6 bases). The CDR3 totals 16 residues. V lost 1 base, J lost 2 bases, and 14 bases lay in between. Looked up from germline, CDR1 is SGHRS and CDR2 is YFSETQ. The CDR3 sequence: CASSLIGGTSTDTQYF. The DNA for the CDR3 is TGCGCCAGCAGCTTGATCGGAGGGACTTCCACAGATACGCAGTATTTT.

The chain combines TRBV6-1 with TRBJ1-2; D call uncertain. Germline V lookup: CDR1 MNHNS, CDR2 SASEGT. The CDR3 has 14 amino acids. V was shortened by 4 bases and J by 3 bases, with 12 bases between the two germline ends. The CDR3 is CASSGEGIDYGYTF. Here the CDR3 DNA reads TGTGCCAGCAGTGGGGAAGGGATCGACTATGGCTACACCTTC.